The next 22 T cell receptor beta chains were all read from a single sample in a study of blood T cell repertoires in COVID-19. Assay used: immunoSEQ multiplex PCR; TCRdb lists only in-frame clones, some missing. Of under 45,000 clones in the sample, roughly 77% were seen once. The sample taken for sequencing was peripheral blood. These receptors were obtained from an older man with acute or convalescent COVID-19.

V usage is TRBV21-1 and J usage is TRBJ2-7; TRBD2 is taken as the D call from the table, unchecked against the DNA. TRBV21-1 is deemed a pseudogene. The CDR3 length is 19 residues. The CDR3 DNA reads as TGTGCCAGCAGCAAACTGGCCGAATGCGGACTAGCGGGAGGGTACGAGCAGTACTTC. It specifies CASSKLAECGLAGGYEQYF.

The chain employs TRBV18 and TRBJ1-2; D remains unclear. Germline V gives CDR1 KGHSH, CDR2 LQKENI. This CDR3 spans 13 amino acids. Deletions cut 3 bases from V and 6 bases from J, with 11 bases between. CDR3 protein: CASSPREVDGYTF. In nucleotides, the CDR3 is TGTGCCAGCTCACCGAGGGAAGTGGATGGCTACACCTTC.

The rearrangement links TRBV28 to TRBJ1-1, with 12 bases fitting TRBD1. The CDR3 has 14 residues. The V and J ends lost 6 bases and 11 bases, in that order; junction bases with no gene match: 10. Germline CDR1 and CDR2: MDHEN and SYDVKM. CDR3 nucleotide sequence: TGTGCCAGCAGGAAACCGGGACAGGGGGCGGTGGCTTTCTTT. It yields the protein CASRKPGQGAVAFF.

This clone was counted a single time. The chain is built from TRBV28 and TRBJ2-7, with TRBD2 identical over 9 bases. Germline assignment: CDR1 MDHEN and CDR2 SYDVKM. Trimming at V came to 5 bases and at J to 7 bases, leaving 12 bases not matched to a gene. The length of the CDR3 is 15 residues. In DNA form, the CDR3 reads TGTGCCAGCAGTGCCCAGGGTAGCGGGAGTGAAGAGCAGTACTTC. Translating gives CASSAQGSGSEEQYF.

The rearrangement links TRBV28 to TRBJ1-1, with 9 bases fitting TRBD1. Germline V lookup: CDR1 MDHEN, CDR2 SYDVKM. The CDR3 runs 16 residues. J gave up 4 bases and V 1 base, and 7 bases lay outside the gene matches. CDR3 protein: CASSLLPGQGSTEAFF. Here the CDR3 DNA reads TGTGCCAGCAGTTTATTACCCGGACAGGGGAGCACTGAAGCTTTCTTT.

This chain joins TRBV7-6 and TRBJ1-1, with TRBD1 matching 7 bases. Germline V CDR1 and CDR2: SGHVS, FNYEAQ. V trimming: 5 bases; J trimming: 1 base; junction bases outside the gene matches: 10. CDR3 length: 16 amino acids. CDR3 DNA: TGTGCCAGCAGCCAGGGGACAGAGAGACCGAACACTGAAGCTTTCTTT. Its translation is CASSQGTERPNTEAFF. The full variable domain, with the rest looked up from reference TRBV7-6 and TRBJ1-1, is GAGVSQSPRYKVTKRGQDVALRCDPISGHVSLYWYRQALGQGPEFLTYFNYEAQQDKSGLPNDRFSAERPEGSISTLTIQRTEQRDSAMYRCASSQGTERPNTEAFFGQGTRLTVV.

The rearrangement links TRBV18 to TRBJ2-1; tentative D call: TRBD2 (6 bases). Germline CDR1 is KGHSH and CDR2 is LQKENI. This CDR3 has 15 amino acids. Trimming stripped 5 bases from V and 1 base from J, with 12 bases between. The chain's CDR3 is CASSSSGPSYNEQFF. CDR3 in DNA: TGTGCCAGCTCATCCAGCGGGCCTTCCTACAATGAGCAGTTCTTC.

The chain is built from TRBV11-3 and TRBJ1-3, with D possibly being TRBD1 (5 bases). V lost 1 base, J lost 1 base, and 11 bases lay in between. Germline CDR1 SGHNT, CDR2 YENEEA. The CDR3 sequence is 16 residues long. The CDR3 DNA follows: TGTGCCAGCAGCTTAGGCCAACCAGGGTCTGGAAACACCATATATTTT. Translating gives CASSLGQPGSGNTIYF. Based on the CDR3 plus reference TRBV11-3 and TRBJ1-3, the full variable domain is EAGVVQSPRYKIIEKKQPVAFWCNPISGHNTLYWYLQNLGQGPELLIRYENEEAVDDSQLPKDRFSAERLKGVDSTLKIQPAELGDSAVYLCASSLGQPGSGNTIYFGEGSWLTVV.

The chain couples TRBV11-2 to TRBJ2-1; 8 bases are a match to TRBD2. V lost 3 bases, J lost 8 bases, and 9 bases stayed unmatched. Germline CDR1 SGHAT, CDR2 FQNNGV. This CDR3 is 15 amino acids long. Here the CDR3 reads CASSFFSGSGDEQFF. The CDR3 DNA reads as TGTGCCAGCAGCTTCTTCAGCGGGAGTGGAGATGAGCAGTTCTTC.

This clone was recorded a few times. The chain uses TRBV20-1 and TRBJ1-4, with 12 nucleotides matching TRBD1. Germline CDR1 and CDR2: DFQATT and SNEGSKA (reference sequence). J was trimmed by 0 bases and V by 3 bases; bases with no gene match: 11. The CDR3 contains 19 residues. The CDR3 region has the DNA TGCAGTGCTAGTGAAGAACCGGGACAGGGGGCGTCAACTAATGAAAAACTGTTTTTT. Protein product: CSASEEPGQGASTNEKLFF.

V gene TRBV6-1 combines with J gene TRBJ2-5; no clear D. Germline-derived CDR1 and CDR2 are MNHNS and SASEGT. V was shortened by 2 bases and J by 3 bases, with 4 bases between the two germline ends. CDR3 length: 12 residues. The CDR3 DNA reads as TGTGCCAGCAGTGAACAGAAAGAGACCCAGTACTTC. Encoded protein: CASSEQKETQYF.

The chain recombines TRBV5-5 with TRBJ1-3; a weak D match, TRBD1 (5 bases). V was pared by 1 base and J by 2 bases, with 10 bases between. The CDR3 runs to 15 residues. Looked up from germline, CDR1 is SGHKS and CDR2 is YYEKEE (reference sequence). The CDR3 loop is CASSLIQGPGNTIYF. The CDR3 bases are TGTGCCAGCAGCTTGATTCAGGGCCCTGGAAACACCATATATTTT. The full variable domain, rest sourced from reference TRBV5-5 and TRBJ1-3, is DAGVTQSPTHLIKTRGQQVTLRCSPISGHKSVSWYQQVLGQGPQFIFQYYEKEERGRGNFPDRFSARQFPNYSSELNVNALLLGDSALYLCASSLIQGPGNTIYFGEGSWLTVV.

This chain uses TRBV12-2 with TRBJ2-7; the tabulated D call, TRBD2, remains unverified against the DNA. TRBV12-2 is a listed pseudogene. The length of the CDR3 is 14 residues. The CDR3 here is CASRFGTSGYEQYF. The CDR3 DNA follows: TGTGCAAGTCGCTTTGGGACTAGCGGCTACGAGCAGTACTTC.

The chain employs TRBV10-3 and TRBJ1-4, with 8 bases lining up with TRBD1. Germline V gene sequence: CDR1 ENHRY, CDR2 SYGVKD. After removal of 10 bases from V and 5 bases from J, the junction contained 6 bases not matched to a gene. The CDR3 covers 13 residues. CDR3 protein: CATGGLGNEKLFF. The CDR3 DNA reads as TGTGCCACAGGGGGCCTCGGCAATGAAAAACTGTTTTTT.

This clone was seen a handful of times. The V gene is TRBV28, the J gene TRBJ2-7; D gene unclear. V was pared by 1 base and J by 4 bases, with 5 bases between. The CDR3 contains 12 residues. Germline CDR1 reads MDHEN; CDR2 reads SYDVKM. In DNA form, the CDR3 reads TGTGCCAGCAGTTTATCGCTATACGAGCAGTACTTC. As protein: CASSLSLYEQYF. The variable domain in full, completed from reference TRBV28 and TRBJ2-7, reads DVKVTQSSRYLVKRTGEKVFLECVQDMDHENMFWYRQDPGLGLRLIYFSYDVKMKEKGDIPEGYSVSREKKERFSLILESASTNQTSMYLCASSLSLYEQYFGPGTRLTVT.

The genes are TRBV24-1 and TRBJ2-7; D possibly corresponds to TRBD1 (5 bases). This CDR3 comprises 17 residues. V lost 3 bases and J 1 base, leaving 18 bases between the germline ends. Germline V gives CDR1 KGHDR, CDR2 SFDVKD. CDR3 DNA: TGTGCCACCAGTGATAAAGGGGCCCGGGCCCTATCCTACGAGCAGTACTTC. Amino acid sequence: CATSDKGARALSYEQYF.

Only one count was recorded for this clone. The gene calls are TRBV7-2 and TRBJ1-4; no reliable D call. V lost 0 bases and J lost 4, with 6 bases in between. Germline V CDR1 and CDR2: SGHTA, FQGNSA. The CDR3 sequence is 14 residues long. The CDR3 region has the DNA TGTGCCAGCAGCTTAGCCACAGTTAATGAAAAACTGTTTTTT. Protein product: CASSLATVNEKLFF.

The chain couples TRBV11-2 to TRBJ1-3, with TRBD1 as a possible D gene (5 bases). CDR3 length equals 15 residues. The V and J ends lost 2 bases and 0 bases respectively, with 8 bases between them. CDR1 SGHAT and CDR2 FQNNGV come from the germline V gene. The CDR3 here is CASSLSGGSGNTIYF. The DNA of the CDR3 is TGTGCCAGCAGCTTATCGGGGGGCTCTGGAAACACCATATATTTT.

The rearrangement joins TRBV5-1 to TRBJ1-1; D is unresolved. The CDR3 is made up of 14 amino acids. Germline CDR1 and CDR2: SGHRS and YFSETQ. Between the trimmed V and J ends, which lost 0 bases and 2 bases, there was a span of 8 bases. The CDR3 DNA sequence: TGCGCCAGCAGCTTGGCCCCAGGTAACACTGAAGCTTTCTTT. Residues: CASSLAPGNTEAFF.

The genes are TRBV19 and TRBJ2-1; D is perhaps TRBD2 (5 bases). The germline CDR1 and CDR2 sequences are LNHDA and SQIVND (reference sequence). V lost 1 base to trimming and J lost 1 base, with 8 bases between them. The CDR3 is made up of 15 amino acids. For the CDR3, the DNA is TGTGCCAGTAGTATAGGAGGAGGATCCTACAATGAGCAGTTCTTC. As protein: CASSIGGGSYNEQFF.

This sequence joins TRBV7-6 and TRBJ2-2; possible D gene TRBD2, 6 bases. This CDR3 has 13 residues. Trimming took off 7 bases at V and 4 bases at J, with 10 bases between the two ends. The V gene's germline CDR1 is SGHVS and CDR2 FNYEAQ. The chain's CDR3 is CASTGGPTGELFF. The CDR3 DNA is TGTGCCAGCACCGGAGGGCCCACCGGGGAGCTGTTTTTT.

A few counts support this clone. The chain links TRBV10-1 to TRBJ2-7, with 7 bases lining up with TRBD1. V lost 4 bases, J lost 3 bases, and 3 bases stayed unmatched. CDR3 size: 13 residues. The germline CDR1 and CDR2 sequences are WNHNN and SYGVQD (reference sequence). CDR3 DNA: TGCGCCAGCAGTGGAGGACAGGTCTACGAGCAGTACTTC. It is translated as CASSGGQVYEQYF.